This TCR beta chain was profiled in a study of blood T cells in healthy people across ages. Broader study findings: Any conclusive comparison of naive versus antigen-experienced cells was prevented by using unsorted PBMCs.

This clonotype was counted only a few times. Its target is not known. V was shortened by 3 bases and J by 7 bases, with 25 bases between the two germline ends. CDR1 SGHTA and CDR2 FQGNSA come from the germline V gene. There are 17 residues in the CDR3. A second PCR of 7 to 11 cycles used a sample-barcoded 5' primer and a J-beta primer mix. Each CDR3 protein is one row after TCRdb ran MiXCR on the 5' RACE reads. The table includes some 550,000 distinct CDR3 sequences, 47% detected once. This TCR was sampled from an elderly man in good health. The sequenced sample was blood. V usage is TRBV7-2 and J usage is TRBJ2-7; possible D gene TRBD1, 6 bases. CDR3 sequence: CASSFNAGTRWHNEQYF. The CDR3 coding sequence is TGTGCCAGCAGCTTCAATGCCGGGACAAGGTGGCACAATGAGCAGTACTTC. The full variable domain, in which reference TRBV7-2 and TRBJ2-7 provide the parts outside the CDR3, is GAGVSQSPSNKVTEKGKDVELRCDPISGHTALYWYRQSLGQGLEFLIYFQGNSAPDKSGLPSDRFSAERTGGSVSTLTIQRTQQEDSAVYLCASSFNAGTRWHNEQYFGPGTRLTVT.